The rows below give T cell receptor beta chains drawn from one sample of a study of cytomegalovirus exposure and HLA in healthy donors. TCRdb's table, derived via immunoSEQ multiplex PCR, lists solely in-frame clones and lacks some. The sample shows 220,000 or so clones, over 75% of them seen only once. Specimen: PBMCs. The receptors come from a woman aged 18 to 35 in good health and CMV-seropositive. The CDR3 runs from the conserved cysteine through the conserved F or W. Each record gives: D gene, J gene, clone size, V gene, CDR3 DNA, CDR3 protein. D genes are given only for firm matches. For some rows the clone size is stated as once, few or many, or as a class when expanded; others skip it.

D: .
J: TRBJ2-1
size: once
V: TRBV5-1
DNA: TGCGCCAGCAGCTTGTACAGGGACTCCTACAATGAGCAGTTCTTC
CDR3: CASSLYRDSYNEQFF

D: TRBD1
J: TRBJ2-7
size: .
V: TRBV5-6
DNA: TGTGCCAGCAGCTTGGGGACGAGACAGGGGCCGTACTTC
CDR3: CASSLGTRQGPYF

D: TRBD2
J: TRBJ2-2
size: .
V: TRBV30
DNA: TGTGCCTGGAGGGCTAGCGGGAGGAACACCGGGGAGCTGTTTTTT
CDR3: CAWRASGRNTGELFF

D: TRBD2
J: TRBJ2-7
size: .
V: TRBV15
DNA: TGTGCCACCAGCCGGGGGGTTACCTACGAGCAGTACTTC
CDR3: CATSRGVTYEQYF

D: .
J: TRBJ1-4
size: .
V: TRBV19
DNA: TGTGCCAGTAGGGGCCTATCTAATGAAAAACTGTTTTTT
CDR3: CASRGLSNEKLFF

D: .
J: TRBJ1-4
size: .
V: TRBV7-9
DNA: TGTGCCAGCAGCTTAGGCCCAGGGGTGAATGAAAAACTGTTTTTT
CDR3: CASSLGPGVNEKLFF

D: TRBD2
J: TRBJ2-5
size: .
V: TRBV7-7
DNA: TGTGCCAGCAGCCTTACTAGCGGGAGTAAAGAGACCCAGTACTTC
CDR3: CASSLTSGSKETQYF

D: TRBD1
J: TRBJ1-2
size: .
V: TRBV7-3
DNA: TGTGCCAGCAGCTTCGGGACAGGGGGTAACTATGGCTACACCTTC
CDR3: CASSFGTGGNYGYTF

D: .
J: TRBJ2-1
size: .
V: TRBV6-5
DNA: TGTGCCAGCAGTCTATTCGATGAGCAGTTCTTC
CDR3: CASSLFDEQFF

D: .
J: TRBJ2-4
size: .
V: TRBV20-1
DNA: TGCAGTGCTAGAATCGGAAACATTCAGTACTTC
CDR3: CSARIGNIQYF

D: .
J: TRBJ2-7
size: .
V: TRBV11-2
DNA: TGTGCCAGCAGCTCAACTAGCTCCTACGAGCAGTACTTC
CDR3: CASSSTSSYEQYF

D: .
J: TRBJ2-7
size: once
V: TRBV5-1
DNA: TGCGCCAGCAGCTGGAACAGCGGAACACCCTACGAGCAGTACTTC
CDR3: CASSWNSGTPYEQYF

D: .
J: TRBJ1-2
size: .
V: TRBV7-9
DNA: TGTGCCAGCAGCTTAGGTCCCGGGCAGGGGATAACCTTC
CDR3: CASSLGPGQGITF

D: TRBD1
J: TRBJ2-1
size: .
V: TRBV4-2
DNA: TGTGCCAGCAGCGACGGACAGGGGTGGGATGAGCAGTTCTTC
CDR3: CASSDGQGWDEQFF

D: TRBD2
J: TRBJ2-7
size: .
V: TRBV4-1
DNA: TGCGCCAGCAGTCGGCGGGAGGGCCCCCACGAGCAGTACTTC
CDR3: CASSRREGPHEQYF

D: TRBD1
J: TRBJ2-7
size: once
V: TRBV14
DNA: TGTGCCAGCAGCCAACTCCCAGGGGGCTCGACTTACGAGCAGTACTTC
CDR3: CASSQLPGGSTYEQYF

D: TRBD1
J: TRBJ1-5
size: .
V: TRBV18
DNA: TGTGCCAGCTCAGAAGGACAGGGGGCGGATCAGCCCCAGCATTTT
CDR3: CASSEGQGADQPQHF

D: TRBD1
J: TRBJ2-2
size: .
V: TRBV27
DNA: TGTGCCACCAGGGACAGGGCCCAGGGATTGGGCACCGGGGAGCTGTTTTTT
CDR3: CATRDRAQGLGTGELFF